What follows describes a single TCR beta chain. The data originate from a study of T cell responses to AZD1222 COVID-19 vaccine. The CDR3 is 17 residues long. Germline CDR1 and CDR2: SEHNR and FQNEAQ (reference sequence). V gave up 5 bases and J gave up 3 bases; unmatched junction bases: 12. Sequencing was performed with immunoSEQ multiplex PCR; in TCRdb, only in-frame clones are kept and a portion is missing. Altogether approximately 150,000 clones are present, approximately 91% being singletons, with the ten largest covering about 5.4%. V usage is TRBV7-9 and J usage is TRBJ2-3, with 9 nucleotides matching TRBD2. The TCR sequence derives from an adult who received the MenACWY meningococcal vaccine as a control. The sequences come from peripheral blood, collected 28 days after the second dose of the MenACWY control vaccine. The CDR3 reads CASSPLYGSGRTDTQYF. The CDR3 bases are TGTGCCAGCAGCCCGTTGTATGGTAGCGGGAGAACAGATACGCAGTATTTT.